These 8 T cell receptor beta chains originate from one sample sequenced in a study of a mutant IDH1 vaccine in newly diagnosed glioma. The time point was: baseline, week 1 (first vaccination visit). Stated treatment: pre-vaccination baseline after standard-of-care therapy. Profiled with immunoSEQ multiplex PCR; TCRdb holds only in-frame clones, not every one. The repertoire holds some 95,000 clones, around four fifths seen once, with less than 9.5% in the top ten. Here the sequenced sample was PBMCs, taken from a glioma patient treated with radiotherapy, temozolomide or both. The receptors come from a man aged 35 to 55 with glioma.

The gene calls are TRBV19 and TRBJ2-2; D unclear. CDR1 and CDR2 from the germline V gene are LNHDA and SQIVND (reference sequence). The V and J ends lost 5 bases and 3 bases respectively, with 13 bases between them. This CDR3 region has 15 residues. CDR3 loop: CASSSGERDTGELFF. The CDR3 DNA sequence: TGTGCCAGTAGTTCCGGTGAAAGGGACACCGGGGAGCTGTTTTTT.

The rearrangement uses TRBV27 and TRBJ2-7; 7 bases agree with TRBD1. The junction had 10 bases not matched to a gene; V was cut back by 5 bases and J by 3 bases. This CDR3 contains 15 residues. Germline V gene lookup returns CDR1 MNHEY and CDR2 SMNVEV (reference sequence). This CDR3 reads CASSASTGRGYEQYF. CDR3 DNA: TGTGCCAGCAGTGCCTCGACAGGGCGAGGCTACGAGCAGTACTTC.

This clone qualifies as medium-sized. This chain links TRBV5-4 with TRBJ1-4, with 7 bases matching TRBD1. Trimming cost V 4 bases and J 8 bases; bases outside gene matches: 2. The CDR3 is 12 residues long. The germline V gene has CDR1 SGHNT and CDR2 YYREEE (reference sequence). The CDR3 coding sequence is TGTGCCAGCAGCACCAGGGGGGAAAAACTGTTTTTT. Its protein product is CASSTRGEKLFF. Looking up the rest from reference TRBV5-4 and TRBJ1-4 gives the full variable domain: ETGVTQSPTHLIKTRGQQVTLRCSSQSGHNTVSWYQQALGQGPQFIFQYYREEENGRGNFPPRFSGLQFPNYSSELNVNALELDDSALYLCASSTRGEKLFFGSGTQLSVL.

The V call is TRBV19, the J call TRBJ1-3; D may be TRBD1 (6 bases). The CDR3 consists of 13 residues. Germline V gene sequence: CDR1 LNHDA, CDR2 SQIVND (reference sequence). V lost 6 bases and J lost 9, with 15 bases in between. CDR3 bases: TGTGCCAGTAGCTTAACCAGGGGCCGCACCATATATTTT. It codes for CASSLTRGRTIYF.

The chain links TRBV11-2 to TRBJ1-1, with D unresolved. Trimming pared 6 bases from V and 6 bases from J, leaving 26 bases between. The length of the CDR3 is 17 residues. From germline, CDR1 is SGHAT and CDR2 FQNNGV. The DNA for the CDR3 is TGTGCCAGCAGTCCCCTGACCCCGGGCCCCCCGAAGGCTGAAGCTTTCTTT. It translates to CASSPLTPGPPKAEAFF. Together with reference TRBV11-2 and TRBJ1-1, the CDR3 gives the full variable domain: EAGVAQSPRYKIIEKRQSVAFWCNPISGHATLYWYQQILGQGPKLLIQFQNNGVVDDSQLPKDRFSAERLKGVDSTLKIQPAKLEDSAVYLCASSPLTPGPPKAEAFFGQGTRLTVV.

V and J are TRBV18 and TRBJ2-7, with TRBD1 matching 9 bases. V was clipped by 4 bases and J by 5 bases; unmatched bases: 3. Germline-derived CDR1 and CDR2 are KGHSH and LQKENI. CDR3 length: 13 amino acids. The CDR3 sequence is CASSLRDRDEQYF. CDR3 DNA: TGTGCCAGCTCACTAAGGGACAGGGACGAGCAGTACTTC.

V gene TRBV7-2 combines with J gene TRBJ2-6; the D gene is possibly TRBD1 (6 bases). The CDR3 extends over 16 amino acids. CDR1 and CDR2 from the germline V gene are SGHTA and FQGNSA. V lost 5 bases to trimming and J lost 0 bases, with 11 bases between them. CDR3 in amino acids: CASSIDRLSGANVLTF. As DNA, the CDR3 is TGTGCCAGCAGCATAGACAGGCTCTCTGGGGCCAACGTCCTGACTTTC.

This sequence joins TRBV4-3 and TRBJ1-5, with 10 nucleotides matching TRBD1. CDR1 and CDR2 (germline): LGHNA, YSLEER. The CDR3 is made up of 14 amino acids. Losses at the gene ends were 6 bases for V and 6 bases for J; bases not matched to a gene: 5. The CDR3 is CASSRDRGGQPQHF. As DNA, the CDR3 is TGCGCCAGCAGTCGGGACAGGGGAGGTCAGCCCCAGCATTTT.